The rows below give T cell receptor beta chains drawn from one sample of a study of T cells in tuberculosis. The table came from immunoSEQ multiplex PCR; TCRdb's copy has only in-frame clones and leaves some out. The repertoire includes 20,000 to 25,000 clones, 97% of them detected once, and around 6.2% sits in the top ten. Sequences were obtained from PBMCs. These TCRs come from a donor aged 10-35 years with latent tuberculosis or without tuberculosis infection. CDR3s include the opening cysteine and the closing phenylalanine or tryptophan. The D gene is left open where the match is weak. Some rows have no size entry. The others give once, few or many, or a class for an expanded clone.

v_call,cdr3_length,clone_size,d_call,j_call,cdr3_nt,cdr3_aa
TRBV19,14,NA,TRBD1,TRBJ1-1,TGTGCCAGTAGTACTAGGGGGCTGAACACTGAAGCTTTCTTT,CASSTRGLNTEAFF
TRBV6-1,14,once,NA,TRBJ1-3,TGTGCCAGCAGTGTGGGGGGCTCTGGAAACACCATATATTTT,CASSVGGSGNTIYF
TRBV5-1,17,NA,NA,TRBJ2-3,TGCGCCAGCAGCACCACCTTAGCGGAATTAGAAACAGATACGCAGTATTTT,CASSTTLAELETDTQYF
TRBV6-6,12,NA,NA,TRBJ2-7,TGTGCCAGCAGTTTCCGGGACACCGCTTTAGACTTC,CASSFRDTALDF
TRBV27,16,NA,TRBD2,TRBJ2-3,TGTGCCAGCATGAGTGGTAGCGGGAGCAGCACAGATACGCAGTATTTT,CASMSGSGSSTDTQYF
TRBV4-3,15,NA,TRBD1,TRBJ1-6,TGCGCCAGCAGCCAAGAAACAGGGGCATGGTCACCCCTCCACTTT,CASSQETGAWSPLHF
TRBV11-3,15,NA,TRBD1,TRBJ2-7,TGTGCCAGCAGCCGCCTCGGACAGGGTGTAGGCGAGCAGTACTTC,CASSRLGQGVGEQYF
TRBV9,15,NA,TRBD1,TRBJ2-1,TGTGCCAGCAGCGCGATCGGACAGGTGTACAATGAGCAGTTCTTC,CASSAIGQVYNEQFF
TRBV11-2,14,NA,NA,TRBJ2-1,TGTGCCAGCAGCCCTCCTTTTAGGGGTAATGAGCAGTTCTTC,CASSPPFRGNEQFF
TRBV25-1,16,NA,TRBD2,TRBJ2-1,TGTGCCAGCAGTGAATTTCCGGGGGGCTCCTACAATGAGCAGTTCTTC,CASSEFPGGSYNEQFF
TRBV19,15,once,TRBD1,TRBJ1-3,TGTGCCAGTAGTACACAGGGGGCACGGGCGAACACCATATATTTT,CASSTQGARANTIYF
TRBV7-8,13,once,NA,TRBJ1-2,TGTGCCAGCAGCTTGCCAGAAAACTATGGCTACACCTTC,CASSLPENYGYTF
TRBV6-6,12,NA,NA,TRBJ2-7,TGTGCCAGCAGTTCCGGGACTTACGAGCAGTACTTC,CASSSGTYEQYF
TRBV27,14,NA,NA,TRBJ2-1,TGTGCCAGCTCCAATGTGGAGTCCTACAATGAGCAGTTCTTC,CASSNVESYNEQFF
TRBV6-5,15,NA,NA,TRBJ1-2,TGTGCCAGCAGAAAAGGTCCCGACACCCGCTATGGCTACACCTTC,CASRKGPDTRYGYTF
TRBV5-4,12,NA,NA,TRBJ2-1,TGTGCCAGCAGCTTGGGACCGAATCGGGAGTTCTTC,CASSLGPNREFF
TRBV10-3,15,NA,TRBD2,TRBJ2-3,TGTGCCATCAGTGGGGCTAGCGGGAGTTCAGATACGCAGTATTTT,CAISGASGSSDTQYF
TRBV7-3,13,NA,NA,TRBJ1-1,TGTGCCAGCAAACAGCAAAAGAACACTGAAGCTTTCTTT,CASKQQKNTEAFF
TRBV4-1,17,NA,TRBD1,TRBJ1-6,TGCGCCAGCAGCCAAGTTGGCAGGGGGCGGAATAATTCACCCCTCCACTTT,CASSQVGRGRNNSPLHF
TRBV7-9,16,NA,NA,TRBJ1-3,TGTGCCAGCAGCCTCCTCTCAGGGTGGTCTGGAAACACCATATATTTT,CASSLLSGWSGNTIYF
TRBV6-5,15,NA,NA,TRBJ1-2,TGTGCCAGCAGTTACTCGAGGGAGGGGGTGGATGGCTACACCTTC,CASSYSREGVDGYTF
TRBV29-1,10,NA,NA,TRBJ2-1,TGCAGCGTGGGGAGAAATGAGCAGTTCTTC,CSVGRNEQFF
TRBV10-3,16,once,NA,TRBJ1-2,TGTGCCATCGGAGGTGGAGGGCAGAGACCTAACTATGGCTACACCTTC,CAIGGGGQRPNYGYTF
TRBV19,15,NA,NA,TRBJ1-2,TGTGCCAGTAGTATATTAAACGCGAAGTTAGATGGCTACACCTTC,CASSILNAKLDGYTF
TRBV5-1,14,NA,NA,TRBJ2-7,TGCGCCAGCAGCCCAGGGATACACCTGGGCGAGCAGTACTTC,CASSPGIHLGEQYF
TRBV6-1,14,NA,NA,TRBJ1-5,TGTGCCAGCAGTGAGGTGACTGAACATCAGCCCCAGCATTTT,CASSEVTEHQPQHF
TRBV19,13,NA,NA,TRBJ2-1,TGTGCCAGTAGTATAGGAGTTAACAATGAGCAGTTCTTC,CASSIGVNNEQFF